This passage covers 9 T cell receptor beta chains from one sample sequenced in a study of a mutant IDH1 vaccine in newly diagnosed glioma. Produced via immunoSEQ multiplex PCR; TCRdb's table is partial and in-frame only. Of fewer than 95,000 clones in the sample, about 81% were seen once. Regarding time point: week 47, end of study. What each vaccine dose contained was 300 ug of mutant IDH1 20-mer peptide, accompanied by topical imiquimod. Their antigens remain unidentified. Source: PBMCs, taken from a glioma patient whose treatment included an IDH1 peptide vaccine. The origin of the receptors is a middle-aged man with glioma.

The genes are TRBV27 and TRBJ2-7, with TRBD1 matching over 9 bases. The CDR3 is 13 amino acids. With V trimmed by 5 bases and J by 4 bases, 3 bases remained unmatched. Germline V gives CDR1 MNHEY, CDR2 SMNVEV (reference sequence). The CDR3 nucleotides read TGTGCCAGCAGTGCGGACAGGGGTTACGAGCAGTACTTC. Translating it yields CASSADRGYEQYF.

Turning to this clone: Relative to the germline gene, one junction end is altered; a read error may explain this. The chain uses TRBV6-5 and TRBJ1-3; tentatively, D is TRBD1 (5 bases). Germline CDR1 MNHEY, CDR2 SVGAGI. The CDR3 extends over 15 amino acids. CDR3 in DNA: TGTGCCAACAGTTCAAGACAGCGCTCTGGAAACACCATATATTTT. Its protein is CANSSRQRSGNTIYF.

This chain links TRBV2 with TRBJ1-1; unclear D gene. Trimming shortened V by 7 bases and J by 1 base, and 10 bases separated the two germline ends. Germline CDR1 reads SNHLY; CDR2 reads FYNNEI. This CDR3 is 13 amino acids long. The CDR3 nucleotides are TGTGCCAGCACTCGGACTGAGAACACTGAAGCTTTCTTT. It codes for CASTRTENTEAFF.

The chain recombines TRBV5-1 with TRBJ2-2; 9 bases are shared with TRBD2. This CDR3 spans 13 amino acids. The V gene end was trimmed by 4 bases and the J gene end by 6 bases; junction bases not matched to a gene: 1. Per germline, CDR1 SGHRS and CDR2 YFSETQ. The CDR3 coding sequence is TGCGCCAGCAGCAGGACTAGCGCCGGGGAGCTGTTTTTT. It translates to CASSRTSAGELFF.

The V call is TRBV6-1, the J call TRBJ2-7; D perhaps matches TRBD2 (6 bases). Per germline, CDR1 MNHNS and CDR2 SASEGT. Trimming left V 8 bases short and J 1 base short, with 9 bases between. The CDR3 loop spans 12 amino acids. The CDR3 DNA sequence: TGTGCCAGCGCGGGGACTTCCTACGAGCAGTACTTC. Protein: CASAGTSYEQYF.

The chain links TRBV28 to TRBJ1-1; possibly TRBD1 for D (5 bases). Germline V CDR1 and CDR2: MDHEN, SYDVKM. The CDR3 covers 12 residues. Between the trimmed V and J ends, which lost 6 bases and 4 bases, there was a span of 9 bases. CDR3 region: CASSTGGTEAFF. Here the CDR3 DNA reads TGTGCCAGCAGCACGGGGGGCACTGAAGCTTTCTTT.

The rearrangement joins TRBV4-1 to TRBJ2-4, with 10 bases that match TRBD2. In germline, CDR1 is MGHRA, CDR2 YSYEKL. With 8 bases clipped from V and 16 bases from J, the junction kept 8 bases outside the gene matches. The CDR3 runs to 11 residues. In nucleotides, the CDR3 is TGCGCCAGCGGAGCGGGGGGGTCTGAATACTTC. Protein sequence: CASGAGGSEYF.

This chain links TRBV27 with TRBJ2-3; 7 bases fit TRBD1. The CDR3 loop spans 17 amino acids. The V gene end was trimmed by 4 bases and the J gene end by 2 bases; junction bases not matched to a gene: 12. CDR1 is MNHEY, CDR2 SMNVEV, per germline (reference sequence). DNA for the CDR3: TGTGCCAGCAGTTGGGCTGACAGGGAAGCCGACACAGATACGCAGTATTTT. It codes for CASSWADREADTDTQYF.

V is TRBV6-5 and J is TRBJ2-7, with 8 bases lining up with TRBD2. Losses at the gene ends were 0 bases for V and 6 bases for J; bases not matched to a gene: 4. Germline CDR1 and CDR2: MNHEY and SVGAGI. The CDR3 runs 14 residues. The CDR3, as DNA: TGTGCCAGCAGTTACTCACGACGGGGGGGCGAGCAGTACTTC. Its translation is CASSYSRRGGEQYF.